The text below deals with one T cell receptor (beta chain). Its specificity is not known. One end of the junction is discordant with germline, which a read error may explain. Germline lookup yields CDR1 SGHDT and CDR2 YYEEEE. The CDR3 sequence is 14 residues long. TCRdb re-analysed the multiplex PCR reads in MiXCR, keeping a single row per CDR3 protein. The sample consists of 30,000 to 40,000 distinct CDR3 sequences, around 35% of them appearing once. The data were taken from a study of breast tumors, draining lymph nodes, adjacent tissues. Points from the study as a whole: Tumor and nontumor repertoires were significantly more similar in luminal-like than in basal-like breast cancer.

The clonotype was recovered from a female donor with breast cancer. Some clones in this sample may be carry-over from other donors' samples. This chain joins TRBV5-6 and TRBJ1-6, with 8 bases aligning to TRBD1. Sequenced: breast tumor tissue. The CDR3 DNA is TGTGTCAGCAGCCGACAGGGGATGGGTTCACCCCTCCACTTT. It yields the protein CVSSRQGMGSPLHF.